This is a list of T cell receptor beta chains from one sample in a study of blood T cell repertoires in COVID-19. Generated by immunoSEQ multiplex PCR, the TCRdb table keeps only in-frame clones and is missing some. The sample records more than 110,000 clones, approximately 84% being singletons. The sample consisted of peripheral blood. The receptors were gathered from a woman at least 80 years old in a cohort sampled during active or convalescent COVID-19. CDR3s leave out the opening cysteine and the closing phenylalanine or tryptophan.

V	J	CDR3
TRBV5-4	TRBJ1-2	ASSTGTGRIYGYT
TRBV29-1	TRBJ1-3	SVGFGAGNTIY
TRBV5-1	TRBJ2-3	ASSLVAGNNADTQY
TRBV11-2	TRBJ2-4	ASSPGREVLY
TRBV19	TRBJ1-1	ASSIPTRVVTEAF
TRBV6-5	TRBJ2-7	ASSIGGDYEQY
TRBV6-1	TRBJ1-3	ASSEYPRTGTGNTIY
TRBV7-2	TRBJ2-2	ASSSYRGHNTGELF
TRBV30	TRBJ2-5	ASGTSGWQETQY
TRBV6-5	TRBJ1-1	ASRTLPPGNTEAF